This TCR beta chain originates from a study of CD8+ T cells in alopecia areata. Regarding the study as a whole: Scalp clonality dropped significantly under tofacitinib, as did expanded CD8+ top-100 clones.

Extraction and reverse transcription of RNA yielded cDNA as the sequencing template. Profiled with immunoSEQ multiplex PCR; TCRdb holds only in-frame clones, not every one. The sample consists of 120,000 to 150,000 clones, 85% to 90% of them appearing once. Treatment defined: oral pan-JAK inhibitor, 5-10 mg twice daily. As for this clone: Its target is unknown.

V lost 4 bases, J lost 7 bases, and 15 bases lay in between. CDR1 is SGHDT, CDR2 YYEEEE, per germline. This CDR3 has 14 amino acids. The chain recombines TRBV5-6 with TRBJ2-1, with a tentative D call TRBD1 (6 bases). This receptor was taken from a human donor with alopecia areata. The sequencing here drew on CD8+ T cells sorted from blood, taken at week 4, from a patient treated with tofacitinib. In DNA form, the CDR3 reads TGTGCCAGCAGCCTGACGACAGGTTGGAATGAGCAGTTCTTC. It codes for CASSLTTGWNEQFF.